This TCR beta chain came from a study of CD8 T cells in Susac syndrome. Sequencing of TCR beta was undertaken in CD8+ and CD4+ T cells derived from blood. CDR3 length: 13 residues. V lost 7 bases to trimming and J lost 6 bases; unmatched junction nucleotides: 6. The germline V gene encodes CDR1 SQVTM and CDR2 ANQGSEA. Details on this clonotype: Its antigen is still unknown.

With random hexamers, reverse transcription was performed on about 0.45 to 1 ug of RNA. TCRdb called the immunoSEQ multiplex PCR reads again in MiXCR, with one record for every CDR3 protein. The sample shows approximately 160,000 distinct CDR3 sequences, 92% of them seen only once. Study results and limitations: Acknowledgment was made by the study that its TCR sequencing and HLA analysis involved a relatively small number of individuals.

The sample consisted of CD4+ T cells from PBMCs. The rearrangement links TRBV29-1 to TRBJ2-2; 9 nucleotides line up with TRBD1. The sequence derives from a human donor in good health. This CDR3 is CSGITGGSGELFF. CDR3 sequence (DNA): TGCAGCGGGATTACAGGGGGCTCCGGGGAGCTGTTTTTT.